A single sample is the source of the 12 T cell receptor beta chains below, sequenced in a study of blood T cell repertoires in COVID-19 (dated by TCRdb to about 2020). Library generation was performed with the immunoSEQ multiplex PCR assay. This immuneACCESS table, as held by TCRdb, lists in-frame sequences with V and J called but not all clones. Of the missing ones, under half trace to an unresolved V gene in checked studies; the others have no known cause. Present in this sample are 200,000 to 300,000 clones, around nine tenths of which were seen just once. Of the sample, about 0.79% falls within the top ten clones. Sequenced: peripheral blood. Receptor source: a man aged 30-40 years with COVID-19, enrolled during active disease.

This CDR3 reads CASSFRGGQGYTF. The DNA of the CDR3 is TGTGCCAGCAGTTTCCGGGGGGGCCAAGGCTACACCTTC. The chain has TRBV6-5 and TRBJ1-2; D might be TRBD1 (6 bases). The V end was cut by 4 bases, the J end by 8 bases, with 14 bases between. The V gene's germline CDR1 is MNHEY and CDR2 SVGAGI. The CDR3 runs 13 residues.

The rearrangement links TRBV24-1 to TRBJ2-2, with 8 bases aligning to TRBD1. Trimming cost V 4 bases and J 7 bases; bases outside gene matches: 10. The CDR3 runs 16 residues. Per germline, CDR1 KGHDR and CDR2 SFDVKD. The CDR3 loop is CATSDPNRGDSGELFF. CDR3 in DNA: TGTGCCACCAGTGACCCGAACAGGGGGGATAGCGGGGAGCTGTTTTTT.

The rearrangement links TRBV28 to TRBJ1-3; D is perhaps TRBD1 (5 bases). CDR3 length equals 14 residues. Germline V gives CDR1 MDHEN, CDR2 SYDVKM. The V gene lost 6 bases and the J gene lost 5 bases, with 14 bases spanning the gap. The CDR3 sequence is CASRGGDYRNTIYF. CDR3 nucleotides: TGTGCCAGCAGGGGGGGGGACTACCGAAACACCATATATTTT.

The chain carries TRBV5-4 and TRBJ1-1; D possibly corresponds to TRBD1 (6 bases). The ends were cut back, 4 bases at V and 2 bases at J, with 12 bases in the middle. Germline V gives CDR1 SGHNT, CDR2 YYREEE (reference sequence). CDR3 size: 14 residues. CDR3 sequence: CASSLADRNTEAFF. CDR3 bases: TGTGCCAGCAGCCTTGCGGACAGAAACACTGAAGCTTTCTTT.

The J gene is TRBJ2-4, the V gene TRBV4-1, with 12 nucleotides matching TRBD2. Trimming cost V 3 bases and J 0 bases; bases outside gene matches: 6. The CDR3 is made up of 18 amino acids. CDR1 is MGHRA, CDR2 YSYEKL, per germline. CDR3 sequence (DNA): TGCGCCAGCAGCCACCTCGGACTAGCGGGACGAGCCAAAAACATTCAGTACTTC. Protein sequence: CASSHLGLAGRAKNIQYF.

This rearrangement joins TRBV10-3 to TRBJ2-5; D is undetermined. This CDR3 comprises 13 residues. Looked up from germline, CDR1 is ENHRY and CDR2 is SYGVKD. V was cut by 4 bases and J by 1 base, with 7 bases left in between. CDR3 sequence (DNA): TGTGCCATCAGTGGAACTTTCCAAGAGACCCAGTACTTC. Its protein is CAISGTFQETQYF.

The chain has TRBV4-1 and TRBJ2-1; the match to TRBD2 covers 7 bases. The CDR3 is made up of 17 amino acids. Germline V gives CDR1 MGHRA, CDR2 YSYEKL. The V and J ends lost 0 bases and 3 bases, in that order; junction bases with no gene match: 8. CDR3 residues: CASSQETAGRYYNEQFF. Here the CDR3 DNA reads TGCGCCAGCAGCCAAGAGACAGCGGGGAGATACTACAATGAGCAGTTCTTC.

V is TRBV9 and J is TRBJ2-7; D possibly corresponds to TRBD2 (6 bases). V dropped 0 bases and J dropped 3 bases, with 16 bases sitting between them. Germline V gene lookup returns CDR1 SGDLS and CDR2 YYNGEE. This CDR3 has 16 amino acids. Here the CDR3 DNA reads TGTGCCAGCAGCGTAGGAGAGGGGCCCGGGGGCTACGAGCAGTACTTC. Its translation is CASSVGEGPGGYEQYF.

The chain is built from TRBV19 and TRBJ2-1; TRBD1 is a possible D gene (6 bases). Germline V gene sequence: CDR1 LNHDA, CDR2 SQIVND (reference sequence). The CDR3 runs 15 residues. V was clipped by 10 bases and J by 1 base, with 17 bases between them. Here the CDR3 DNA reads TGTGCCACCATGCCGGGACACTCATCCTACAATGAGCAGTTCTTC. Amino acids: CATMPGHSSYNEQFF.

The chain recombines TRBV3-1 (or the pseudogene TRBV3-2) with TRBJ1-5; D unresolved. V lost 4 bases and J lost 3, with 7 bases in between. The germline gives CDR1 LGHDT, CDR2 YNNKEL (reference sequence). This CDR3 is 13 amino acids long. This chain's CDR3 is CASSRQPNQPQHF. DNA for the CDR3: TGTGCCAGCAGCCGACAACCCAATCAGCCCCAGCATTTT.

This chain joins TRBV30 and TRBJ2-7, with 7 bases aligning to TRBD2. The CDR3 has 15 amino acids. V shed 3 bases and J 5 bases; nucleotides not matched to a gene: 13. Germline values: CDR1 GTSNPN, CDR2 SVGIG (reference sequence). CDR3 amino acids: CAWRGSGGLMNEQYF. The DNA of the CDR3 is TGTGCCTGGAGAGGGTCCGGGGGGTTGATGAACGAGCAGTACTTC.

The chain has TRBV25-1 and TRBJ1-5, with 8 bases matching TRBD1. The CDR3 extends over 13 amino acids. J lost 7 bases, V lost 4 bases, and 3 bases had no gene match. Per the germline V gene, CDR1 is MGHDK and CDR2 is SYGVNS. The CDR3 protein is CASSGRQGQPQHF. The CDR3 region has the DNA TGTGCCAGCAGTGGCCGACAGGGGCAGCCCCAGCATTTT.